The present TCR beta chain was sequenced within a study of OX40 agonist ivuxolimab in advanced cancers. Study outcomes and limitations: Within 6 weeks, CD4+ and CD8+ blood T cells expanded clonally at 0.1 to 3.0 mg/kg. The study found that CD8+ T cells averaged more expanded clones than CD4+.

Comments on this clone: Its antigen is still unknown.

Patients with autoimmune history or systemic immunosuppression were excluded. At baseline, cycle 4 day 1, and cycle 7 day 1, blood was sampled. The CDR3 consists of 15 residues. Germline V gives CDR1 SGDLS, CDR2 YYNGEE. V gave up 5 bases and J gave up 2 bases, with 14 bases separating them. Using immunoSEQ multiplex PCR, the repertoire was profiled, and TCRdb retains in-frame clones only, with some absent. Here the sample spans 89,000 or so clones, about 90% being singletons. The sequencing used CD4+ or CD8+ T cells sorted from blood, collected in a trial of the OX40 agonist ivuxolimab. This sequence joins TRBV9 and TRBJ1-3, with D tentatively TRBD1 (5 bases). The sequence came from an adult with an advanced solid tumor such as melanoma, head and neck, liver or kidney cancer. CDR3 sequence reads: CASSLTGGTGNTIYF. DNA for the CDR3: TGTGCCAGCAGTCTTACAGGTGGCACTGGAAACACCATATATTTT.